Listed below are T cell receptor beta chains from one sample, sequenced in a study of blood T cell repertoires in COVID-19. Sequencing used immunoSEQ multiplex PCR; TCRdb keeps in-frame clones, though not all of them. The sample carries 250,000 or so clones, just under 85% recorded once. Sequencing was done on a sample of peripheral blood. The source of these receptors is a woman aged 55-69 years with active or convalescent COVID-19. Each CDR3 is given with its conserved first and last residue. The D gene is left open where the match is weak. Rows may omit the clone size; those that give it use once, few, many or a size class.

d_call	clone_size	j_call	v_call	cdr3_aa	cdr3_nt
-	-	TRBJ1-1	TRBV5-6	CASSLKQGEAFF	TGTGCCAGCAGCCTAAAGCAGGGGGAAGCTTTCTTT
TRBD1	-	TRBJ2-5	TRBV27	CASRLTWTGEETQYF	TGTGCCAGCAGGCTAACGTGGACAGGGGAGGAGACCCAGTACTTC
TRBD2	few	TRBJ2-1	TRBV19	CASSIDGGRIYNEQFF	TGTGCCAGTAGTATAGATGGCGGGAGGATCTACAATGAGCAGTTCTTC
TRBD2	-	TRBJ2-7	TRBV6-6	CASNHPSGRASEQYF	TGTGCCAGCAACCATCCTAGCGGGAGGGCCAGCGAGCAGTACTTC
TRBD1	-	TRBJ1-1	TRBV6-5	CASSGTANTEAFF	TGTGCCAGCAGCGGGACAGCGAACACTGAAGCTTTCTTT
-	-	TRBJ2-3	TRBV2	CASTQKDTQYF	TGTGCCAGCACCCAGAAGGATACGCAGTATTTT
-	-	TRBJ2-7	TRBV5-1	CASSETPRDEQYF	TGCGCCAGCAGCGAAACCCCGCGGGACGAGCAGTACTTC
-	-	TRBJ1-1	TRBV29-1	CSVDSSMNTEAFF	TGCAGCGTCGACAGTTCCATGAACACTGAAGCTTTCTTT
TRBD2	-	TRBJ2-5	TRBV7-7	CASSSSPGLRETQYF	TGTGCTAGCAGCTCGTCACCGGGACTACGAGAGACCCAGTACTTC
TRBD1	few	TRBJ2-1	TRBV28	CASRMTGGVVHEQFF	TGTGCCAGCAGGATGACAGGGGGCGTTGTCCATGAGCAGTTCTTC
-	-	TRBJ2-1	TRBV3-1/TRBV3-2	CASSQDIGLYNEQFF	TGTGCCAGCAGCCAAGATATAGGACTTTACAATGAGCAGTTCTTC
TRBD1	-	TRBJ1-6	TRBV15	CATSRRTGDNSPLHF	TGTGCCACCAGCAGACGGACAGGGGACAATTCACCCCTCCACTTT
-	-	TRBJ2-2	TRBV5-1	CASSLGQINTGELFF	TGCGCCAGCAGCTTGGGGCAGATTAACACCGGGGAGCTGTTTTTT
TRBD1	-	TRBJ2-5	TRBV9	CASSLEGMGQGAGWQETQYF	TGTGCCAGCAGCCTAGAGGGGATGGGACAGGGGGCGGGTTGGCAAGAGACCCAGTACTTC
TRBD1	-	TRBJ2-7	TRBV5-1	CASSKGRDRVHEQYF	TGCGCCAGCAGCAAGGGCCGGGACAGGGTCCACGAGCAGTACTTC
TRBD2	-	TRBJ2-5	TRBV19	CASGLAGETQYF	TGTGCCAGTGGACTAGCGGGAGAGACCCAGTACTTC
-	-	TRBJ2-7	TRBV15	CATSINSNYEQYF	TGTGCCACCAGCATCAACAGCAACTACGAGCAGTACTTC
-	-	TRBJ1-1	TRBV5-6	CASSFGMGGENTEAFF	TGTGCCAGCAGCTTCGGGATGGGGGGAGAGAACACTGAAGCTTTCTTT
TRBD1	once	TRBJ2-5	TRBV28	CASSLLGGQGEAETQYF	TGTGCCAGCTCTCTCCTAGGGGGACAGGGGGAGGCAGAGACCCAGTACTTC
TRBD1	-	TRBJ2-2	TRBV29-1	CSVLSGTANTGELFF	TGCAGCGTTTTGTCGGGGACAGCGAACACCGGGGAGCTGTTTTTT
TRBD1	-	TRBJ1-1	TRBV5-1	CASSNLRDRAYRARNTEAFF	TGCGCCAGCAGCAACCTCAGGGACAGGGCATACCGGGCAAGGAACACTGAAGCTTTCTTT
-	-	TRBJ2-7	TRBV30	CAWLRQGYEQYF	TGTGCCTGGCTCAGGCAGGGCTACGAGCAGTACTTC
-	-	TRBJ2-2	TRBV3-1/TRBV3-2	CASSQDGGSNTGELFF	TGTGCCAGCAGCCAAGATGGAGGCTCGAACACCGGGGAGCTGTTTTTT
-	-	TRBJ2-6	TRBV6-1	CASSGQPGLGSGANVLTF	TGTGCCAGCAGTGGCCAACCGGGACTGGGGTCTGGGGCCAACGTCCTGACTTTC
-	-	TRBJ1-1	TRBV29-1	CSVAGRLNTEAFF	TGCAGCGTTGCTGGCAGATTGAACACTGAAGCTTTCTTT
-	-	TRBJ1-2	TRBV5-1	CASSLGGQISGAVDGYTF	TGCGCCAGCAGCTTGGGGGGACAAATTAGCGGGGCCGTTGATGGCTACACCTTC
-	-	TRBJ2-2	TRBV11-1	CASSFSPGELFF	TGTGCCAGCAGCTTCAGTCCCGGGGAGCTGTTTTTT
-	-	TRBJ2-2	TRBV7-9	CASSPGRGLSTGELFF	TGTGCCAGCAGCCCAGGTCGGGGGTTGAGCACCGGGGAGCTGTTTTTT
-	-	TRBJ1-3	TRBV9	CASGRGSGNTIYF	TGTGCCAGCGGTCGGGGGTCCGGAAACACCATATATTTT
TRBD2	once	TRBJ2-2	TRBV27	CASSPLAVSTGELFF	TGTGCCAGCAGCCCTCTAGCGGTCAGTACCGGGGAGCTGTTTTTT
-	-	TRBJ2-1	TRBV6-2/TRBV6-3	CASSYHGQPNYNEQFF	TGTGCCAGCAGTTACCACGGACAGCCAAACTACAATGAGCAGTTCTTC
-	-	TRBJ1-6	TRBV6-5	CASSYLDSYNSPLHF	TGTGCCAGCAGTTACCTAGACAGTTATAATTCACCCCTCCACTTT
TRBD2	-	TRBJ2-1	TRBV7-8	CASSSSTSGSTRDEQFF	TGTGCCAGCAGCTCCTCGACTAGCGGGAGTACAAGGGATGAGCAGTTCTTC
-	-	TRBJ1-5	TRBV6-1	CASSLPGGGIQPQHF	TGTGCCAGCAGCCTCCCCGGGGGGGGCATTCAGCCCCAGCATTTT
-	few	TRBJ1-5	TRBV24-1	CATSESRLGGQPQHF	TGTGCCACCAGTGAATCCCGGCTCGGGGGGCAGCCCCAGCATTTT
-	-	TRBJ1-2	TRBV12-3/TRBV12-4	CASSPGVSGYTF	TGTGCCAGCAGTCCAGGGGTGAGTGGCTACACCTTC
TRBD1	-	TRBJ2-2	TRBV29-1	CSVGVGQGTGELFF	TGCAGCGTTGGAGTTGGACAGGGAACCGGGGAGCTGTTTTTT
-	-	TRBJ1-4	TRBV5-5	CASSLGRVPNEKLFF	TGTGCCAGCAGCTTGGGGCGGGTTCCTAATGAAAAACTGTTTTTT
TRBD2	-	TRBJ2-3	TRBV3-1/TRBV3-2	CASSPPSPLAGGSSTDTQYF	TGTGCCAGCAGCCCACCATCTCCCTTAGCGGGAGGGTCGAGCACAGATACGCAGTATTTT
TRBD2	-	TRBJ2-7	TRBV4-2	CASSQELRTSGIHEQYF	TGTGCCAGCAGCCAAGAGCTTCGGACTAGCGGAATCCACGAGCAGTACTTC
TRBD2	-	TRBJ2-2	TRBV3-1/TRBV3-2	CASSGGLAINTGELFF	TGTGCCAGCAGCGGGGGACTAGCTATTAACACCGGGGAGCTGTTTTTT
-	once	TRBJ1-1	TRBV5-1	CASSSYRDTEAFF	TGCGCCAGCAGCTCATACCGGGACACTGAAGCTTTCTTT
-	few	TRBJ1-1	TRBV3-1/TRBV3-2	CASSQVRGNTEAFF	TGTGCCAGCAGCCAAGTACGGGGGAACACTGAAGCTTTCTTT
TRBD1	-	TRBJ1-3	TRBV10-3	CAISDMGQIIGNTIYF	TGTGCCATCAGTGATATGGGACAGATTATTGGAAACACCATATATTTT
TRBD1	-	TRBJ1-4	TRBV18	CASSPTGATNEKLFF	TGTGCCAGCTCACCTACAGGGGCAACTAATGAAAAACTGTTTTTT
-	-	TRBJ2-3	TRBV11-2	CASSLGVTSSHTQYF	TGTGCCAGCAGCTTAGGTGTTACTAGCAGCCATACGCAGTATTTT